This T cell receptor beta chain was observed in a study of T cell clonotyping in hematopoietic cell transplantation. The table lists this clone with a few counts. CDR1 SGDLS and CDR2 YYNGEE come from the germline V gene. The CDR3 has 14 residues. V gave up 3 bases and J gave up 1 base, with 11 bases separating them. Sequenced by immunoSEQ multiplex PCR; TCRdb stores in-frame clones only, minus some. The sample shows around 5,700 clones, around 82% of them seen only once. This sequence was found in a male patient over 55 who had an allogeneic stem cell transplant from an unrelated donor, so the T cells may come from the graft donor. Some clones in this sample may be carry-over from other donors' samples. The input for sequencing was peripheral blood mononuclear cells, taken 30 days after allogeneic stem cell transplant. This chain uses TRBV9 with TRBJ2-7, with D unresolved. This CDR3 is CASSGRSNSYEQYF. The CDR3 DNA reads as TGTGCCAGCAGCGGGCGGAGTAATTCCTACGAGCAGTACTTC. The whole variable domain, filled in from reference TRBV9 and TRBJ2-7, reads DSGVTQTPKHLITATGQRVTLRCSPRSGDLSVYWYQQSLDQGLQFLIQYYNGEERAKGNILERFSAQQFPDLHSELNLSSLELGDSALYFCASSGRSNSYEQYFGPGTRLTVT.